This T cell receptor beta chain was profiled in a study of CXCR3-negative and CXCR3-positive naive CD8 T cells. The CDR3 length is 15 residues. In germline, CDR1 is PRHDT, CDR2 FYEKMQ (reference sequence). All TRB cDNA libraries came from 5' RACE performed with UMI labels. TCRdb reprocessed the 5' RACE reads and reports one entry per CDR3 protein, with no DNA. This listing includes approximately 6,100 distinct CDR3 sequences. Sequencing was carried out using naive CXCR3- CD8+ T cells from blood. Subset meaning: CD45RO-CCR7+CD27+CD95- naive CD8+ T cells lacking CXCR3 (TNR3-). The source is a human donor in good health. Some clones in this sample may be carry-over from other donors' samples. The chain has TRBV13 and TRBJ2-1; the D call from TCRdb, TRBD2, cannot be confirmed without DNA. The CDR3 reads CASSRSGSNWDEQFF.